This T cell receptor (beta chain) was captured in a study of control samples from healthy donors and cancer patients. Clones were sequenced by immunoSEQ multiplex PCR, and TCRdb holds only the in-frame ones, with some missing. Counted here are over 85,000 clones, about 89% occurring once; the ten biggest clones make up about 9.5%. The count of this clone is one. This sequence originates from a woman in her forties or fifties with colorectal cancer. The sample consisted of PBMCs.

CDR3 nucleotides: TGTGCCAGCAGCTCAAGGACAGGTCCTCACAATGAGCAGTTCTTC. Its protein is CASSSRTGPHNEQFF. V usage is TRBV11-3 and J usage is TRBJ2-1; 7 bases agree with TRBD1. The length of the CDR3 is 15 residues. Germline V gene sequence: CDR1 SGHNT, CDR2 YENEEA. Germline trimming cut 4 bases from V and 5 bases from J; bases unmatched to any gene: 8.